A single T cell receptor beta chain is shown here with its context. V lost 5 bases to trimming and J lost 7 bases; unmatched junction nucleotides: 4. The germline V gene has CDR1 SGHVS and CDR2 FQNEAQ. The CDR3 has 14 amino acids. This specimen comes from a study of blood T cell repertoires in COVID-19. Overall study context: Sites in the United States, Italy and Spain provided acute and convalescent COVID-19 samples. In each case, the material was cDNA or gDNA derived from T cells, B-cell-depleted T cells, or PBMCs.

Measured with immunoSEQ multiplex PCR; TCRdb has only the in-frame clones, and not every one. The table shows over 300,000 clones, with about 90% occurring only once. Which cohort a participant joined came from the clinical history participants gave. Recovered Cohort 3 donors showed two negative PCRs, clearance, or symptom resolution. This TCR derives from a woman younger than 45 who had recovered from COVID-19. The sample consisted of PBMCs or T cells enriched from blood (not recorded which). The genes are TRBV7-8 and TRBJ1-4; 10 bases match TRBD1. CDR3 coding DNA: TGTGCCAGCAGCCGGGGACAGGGGACTGAAAAACTGTTTTTT. This codes for CASSRGQGTEKLFF.